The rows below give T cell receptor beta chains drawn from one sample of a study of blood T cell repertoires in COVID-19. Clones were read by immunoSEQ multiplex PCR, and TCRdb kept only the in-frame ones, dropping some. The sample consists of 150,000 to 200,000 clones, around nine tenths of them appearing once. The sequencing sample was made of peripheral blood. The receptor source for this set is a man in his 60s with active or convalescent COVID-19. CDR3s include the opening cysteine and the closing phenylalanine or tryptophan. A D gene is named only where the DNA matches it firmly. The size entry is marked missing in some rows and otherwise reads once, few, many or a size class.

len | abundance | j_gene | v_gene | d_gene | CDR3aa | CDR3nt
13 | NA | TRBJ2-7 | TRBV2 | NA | CASGRVPIYEQYF | TGTGCCAGCGGCCGGGTCCCGATCTACGAGCAGTACTTC
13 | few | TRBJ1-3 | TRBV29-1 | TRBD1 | CSGAGGAGNTIYF | TGCAGCGGCGCAGGGGGCGCTGGAAACACCATATATTTT
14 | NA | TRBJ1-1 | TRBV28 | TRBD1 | CASSTPQGASEAFF | TGTGCCAGCAGTACACCTCAGGGGGCATCTGAAGCTTTCTTT
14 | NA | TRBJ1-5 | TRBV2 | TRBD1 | CASSLQGARQPQHF | TGTGCCAGCAGTCTACAGGGGGCACGGCAGCCCCAGCATTTT
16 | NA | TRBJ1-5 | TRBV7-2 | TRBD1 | CASSKYGTDINQPQHF | TGTGCCAGCAGCAAGTACGGGACAGACATCAATCAGCCCCAGCATTTT
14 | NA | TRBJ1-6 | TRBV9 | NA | CASSVALGSSPLHF | TGTGCCAGCAGCGTAGCGCTAGGAAGTTCACCCCTCCACTTT
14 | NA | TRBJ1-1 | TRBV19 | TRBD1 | CASSTGQGHTEAFF | TGTGCCAGTAGTACGGGACAGGGTCACACTGAAGCTTTCTTT
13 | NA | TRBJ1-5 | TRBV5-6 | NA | CASSFGGTGPQHF | TGTGCCAGCAGCTTCGGCGGGACTGGGCCCCAGCATTTT
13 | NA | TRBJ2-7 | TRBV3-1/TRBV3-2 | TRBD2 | CASSQEQRGEQYF | TGTGCCAGCAGCCAAGAACAGCGGGGCGAGCAGTACTTC
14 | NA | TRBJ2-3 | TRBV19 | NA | CASSIQEGTDTQYF | TGTGCCAGTAGTATTCAGGAGGGCACAGATACGCAGTATTTT
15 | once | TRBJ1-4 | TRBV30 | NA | CAWSVNFGRGEKLFF | TGTGCCTGGAGTGTAAATTTTGGGAGAGGTGAAAAACTGTTTTTT
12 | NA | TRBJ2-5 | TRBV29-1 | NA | CSVAEGLGTQYF | TGCAGCGTTGCGGAGGGCCTAGGGACCCAGTACTTC
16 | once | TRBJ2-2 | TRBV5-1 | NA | CASSRFQGRDGGELFF | TGCGCCAGCAGCCGATTTCAGGGGAGGGATGGCGGGGAGCTGTTTTTT
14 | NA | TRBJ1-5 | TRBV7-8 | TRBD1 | CASSFGQGVMPQHF | TGTGCCAGCAGCTTTGGGCAGGGGGTTATGCCCCAGCATTTT
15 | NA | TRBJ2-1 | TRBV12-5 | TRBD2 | CASGSQRERRNEQFF | TGTGCTAGTGGTTCCCAGCGGGAGAGACGCAATGAGCAGTTCTTC
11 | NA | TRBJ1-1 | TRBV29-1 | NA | CSVVSGTEAFF | TGCAGCGTTGTTTCAGGGACTGAAGCTTTCTTT
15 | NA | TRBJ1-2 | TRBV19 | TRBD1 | CASRPRTGSDYGYTF | TGTGCCAGTAGACCTCGGACAGGGTCGGACTATGGCTACACCTTC
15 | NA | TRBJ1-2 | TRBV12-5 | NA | CASGLLGSLSYGYTF | TGTGCTAGTGGTTTGCTCGGGAGTCTGAGTTATGGCTACACCTTC
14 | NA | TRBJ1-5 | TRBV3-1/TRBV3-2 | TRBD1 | CASSPTGGNQPQHF | TGTGCCAGCAGCCCGACAGGGGGCAATCAGCCCCAGCATTTT
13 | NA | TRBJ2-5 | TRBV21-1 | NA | CASRSCVEETQYF | TGTGCCAGCCGGTCATGCGTGGAGGAGACCCAGTACTTC
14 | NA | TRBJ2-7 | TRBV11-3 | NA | CASSFGFGSYEQYF | TGTGCCAGCAGCTTCGGGTTCGGCTCCTACGAGCAGTACTTC
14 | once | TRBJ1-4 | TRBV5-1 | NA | CASSFWGANEKLFF | TGCGCCAGCAGCTTCTGGGGCGCAAATGAAAAACTGTTTTTT
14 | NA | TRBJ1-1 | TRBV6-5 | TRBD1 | CASRADRGGTEAFF | TGTGCCAGCAGGGCTGACAGGGGGGGCACTGAAGCTTTCTTT
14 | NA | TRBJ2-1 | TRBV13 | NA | CASSLGANYNEQFF | TGTGCCAGCAGCTTAGGCGCTAACTACAATGAGCAGTTCTTC
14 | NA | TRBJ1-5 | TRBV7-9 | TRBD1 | CASSLGTGHQPQHF | TGTGCCAGCAGCTTAGGGACAGGGCACCAGCCCCAGCATTTT
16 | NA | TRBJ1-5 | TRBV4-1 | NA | CASSQVWQAAEGPQHF | TGCGCCAGCAGCCAAGTATGGCAGGCGGCCGAGGGGCCCCAGCATTTT
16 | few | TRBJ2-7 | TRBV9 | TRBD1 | CASSTGGQGASYEQYF | TGTGCCAGCAGCACAGGGGGACAGGGGGCGTCCTACGAGCAGTACTTC
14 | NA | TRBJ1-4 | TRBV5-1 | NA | CASSLLPGDEKLFF | TGCGCCAGCAGCTTGCTACCAGGGGATGAAAAACTGTTTTTT
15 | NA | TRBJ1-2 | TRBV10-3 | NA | CAISVRTDYNYGYTF | TGTGCCATCAGTGTAAGGACAGACTACAACTATGGCTACACCTTC
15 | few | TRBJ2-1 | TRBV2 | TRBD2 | CASSVGLAGYNEQFF | TGTGCCAGCAGTGTGGGACTAGCGGGGTACAATGAGCAGTTCTTC
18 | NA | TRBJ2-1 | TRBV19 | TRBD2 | CASSIGGLAGSQGREQFF | TGTGCCAGTAGTATAGGCGGACTAGCGGGAAGCCAGGGGCGTGAGCAGTTCTTC
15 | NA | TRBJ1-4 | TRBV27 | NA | CASRPLGQYNEKLFF | TGTGCCAGCAGGCCCTTAGGACAGTATAATGAAAAACTGTTTTTT
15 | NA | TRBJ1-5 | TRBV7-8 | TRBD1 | CASSHGTGGNQPQHF | TGTGCCAGCAGCCACGGGACAGGGGGCAATCAGCCCCAGCATTTT
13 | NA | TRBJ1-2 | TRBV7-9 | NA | CASSPDSAGGYTF | TGTGCCAGCAGTCCCGACAGCGCTGGCGGCTACACCTTC
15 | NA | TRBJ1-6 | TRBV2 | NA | CASSGTLGYNSPLHF | TGTGCCAGCAGTGGGACACTCGGCTATAATTCACCCCTCCACTTT
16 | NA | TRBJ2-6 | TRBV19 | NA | CASSMLAGSGANVLTF | TGTGCCAGTAGTATGTTGGCGGGGTCTGGGGCCAACGTCCTGACTTTC
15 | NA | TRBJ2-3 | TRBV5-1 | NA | CASSLVGVRADTQYF | TGCGCCAGCAGCTTGGTAGGGGTCCGGGCAGATACGCAGTATTTT
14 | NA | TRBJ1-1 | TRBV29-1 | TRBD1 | CSVVPTGGAGEAFF | TGCAGCGTTGTACCGACAGGGGGCGCGGGTGAAGCTTTCTTT
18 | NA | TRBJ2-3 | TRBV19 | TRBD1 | CASSIESPGQGAIDTQYF | TGTGCCAGTAGTATAGAATCGCCTGGGCAGGGGGCTATAGATACGCAGTATTTT
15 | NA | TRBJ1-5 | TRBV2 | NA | CASSGYRVSNQPQHF | TGTGCCAGCAGTGGATACAGGGTGAGCAATCAGCCCCAGCATTTT
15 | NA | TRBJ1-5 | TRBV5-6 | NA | CASSLGPGSVQPQHF | TGTGCCAGCAGCTTGGGACCAGGTTCGGTTCAGCCCCAGCATTTT
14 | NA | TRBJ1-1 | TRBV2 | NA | CASSPQGLNTEAFF | TGTGCCAGCAGTCCTCAGGGGTTGAACACTGAAGCTTTCTTT
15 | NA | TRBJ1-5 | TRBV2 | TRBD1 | CASSGTANSNQPQHF | TGTGCCAGCTCCGGGACAGCAAATAGCAATCAGCCCCAGCATTTT
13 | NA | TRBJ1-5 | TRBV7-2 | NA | CASRGEGNQPQHF | TGTGCCAGCAGGGGAGAAGGCAATCAGCCCCAGCATTTT
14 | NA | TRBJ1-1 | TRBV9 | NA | CASSANTGNTEAFF | TGTGCCAGCAGCGCCAATACAGGGAACACTGAAGCTTTCTTT
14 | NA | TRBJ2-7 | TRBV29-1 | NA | CSVEDSRNSYEQYF | TGCAGCGTTGAAGATAGCCGGAACTCCTACGAGCAGTACTTC
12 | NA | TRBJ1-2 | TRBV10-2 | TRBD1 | CASSAPGGSYTF | TGCGCCAGCAGTGCCCCAGGGGGGAGCTACACCTTC
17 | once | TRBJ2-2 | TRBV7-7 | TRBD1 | CASSLRTGGFNTGELFF | TGTGCCAGCAGCTTAAGGACAGGGGGTTTTAACACCGGGGAGCTGTTTTTT
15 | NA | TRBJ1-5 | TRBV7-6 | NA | CASSPIQTGDQPQHF | TGTGCCAGCAGCCCGATTCAGACAGGAGATCAGCCCCAGCATTTT
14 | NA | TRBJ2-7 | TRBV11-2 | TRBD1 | CASSKGQGGLEQYF | TGTGCCAGCAGCAAGGGACAGGGGGGGCTCGAGCAGTACTTC
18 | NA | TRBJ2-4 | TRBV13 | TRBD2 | CASSGPGLAGVSKNIQYF | TGTGCCAGCAGCGGGCCGGGACTAGCGGGAGTGAGTAAAAACATTCAGTACTTC
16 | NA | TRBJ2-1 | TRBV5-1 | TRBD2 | CASSLGAGAAYNEQFF | TGCGCCAGCAGCTTGGGGGCGGGAGCGGCCTACAATGAGCAGTTCTTC
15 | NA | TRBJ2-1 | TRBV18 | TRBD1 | CASSKPGQGNNEQFF | TGTGCCAGCTCAAAGCCGGGACAGGGGAACAATGAGCAGTTCTTC
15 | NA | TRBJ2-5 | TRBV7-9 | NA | CASSLAGLPGETQYF | TGTGCCAGCAGCTTAGCTGGACTCCCTGGGGAGACCCAGTACTTC